This TCR beta chain was identified during a study of T cell repertoires in cytomegalovirus infection (dated by TCRdb to about 2019). As for the study more broadly: Alongside well-studied HLA-B-restricted epitopes, the peptide stimulations were aimed at recently identified HLA-C-restricted CMV epitopes, whose presentation resists viral immunomodulation. Donor HLA type was relevant to the analysis, because carriage of CMV infection together with the matching HLA type was indicated by public TCR beta signatures. Points the paper makes about the study in general: Cumulative frequency of public TCR beta family members discriminated carriers of CMV infection plus the relevant HLA type in this cohort and an independent 352-donor cohort. The ex vivo response was dominated by HLA-C-restricted CMV-specific TCR beta clonotypes, which also provided the single most frequent clonotype in two of eight donors.

The germline V gene (reference sequence) yields LNHDA for CDR1 and SQIVND for CDR2. The CDR3 measures 16 amino acids from cysteine to phenylalanine. The read is trimmed to its CDR3 DNA, 48 bases read in frame from base 1. The V and J ends are trimmed by 6 bases and 4 bases, leaving 21 bases between them. The treatment or condition label, as the study defines it: in vitro stimulation with specific CMV peptide epitopes to enrich CMV-specific T cells. Sequencing was performed on an Illumina HiSeq 1500. TCRdb reprocessed the public reads (quality trimming at Q25 with fastp, clone calling with MiXCR) and kept in-frame beta chains. Here each entry gathers all rows of one CDR3 protein and keeps the most common genes and DNA. The sample table shows 150,000 or so distinct CDR3 sequences, and around 30% are seen once. The ten largest make up roughly 47% of the sample. As for this clonotype: What antigen it recognizes has not been identified. No per-base quality is available; no much larger clone lies one base away.

The starting material was CD8+ T cells from cultured PBMCs, obtained from culture after CMV antigen stimulation. The V gene is TRBV19 and the J gene is TRBJ1-1; TRBD1 is a weak D gene call, 6 bases matching. The receptor was derived from a human donor in good health (CMV status not recorded). Some clones in this sample may be carry-over from other donors' samples. The DNA reads as follows: TGTGCCAGTAGGATTTCCACCGAAGGGGGACTCACTGAAGCTTTCTTT. It specifies CASRISTEGGLTEAFF. Reference TRBV19 and TRBJ1-1 proteins supply the regions before and after the CDR3; the full variable domain is: DGGITQSPKYLFRKEGQNVTLSCEQNLNHDAMYWYRQDPGQGLRLIYYSQIVNDFQKGDIAEGYSVSREKKESFPLTVTSAQKNPTAFYLCASRISTEGGLTEAFFGQGTRLTVV.